This is a list of T cell receptor beta chains from one sample in a study of PD-1 blockade in classical Hodgkin lymphoma. TCRdb's table, derived via immunoSEQ multiplex PCR, lists solely in-frame clones and lacks some. This sample has about 15,000 clones, with just over 85% found just once. Input material: CD4+ T cells from blood. The receptors come from a human donor with classical Hodgkin lymphoma. Each CDR3 is given with its conserved first and last residue. Each record gives: V gene, J gene, CDR3 protein.

TRBV25-1,TRBJ1-5,CASSEWGGNQPQHF
TRBV2,TRBJ2-3,CARSSGTSTDTQYF
TRBV7-7,TRBJ1-1,CASSPGGGTKAFF
TRBV9,TRBJ2-3,CASSVSPTSTDTQYF
TRBV18,TRBJ2-1,CASSPNAGRDEQFF
TRBV5-6,TRBJ2-5,CASSLKETQYF
TRBV28,TRBJ2-2,CASSLRSGLRPGELFF
TRBV7-2,TRBJ2-7,CASSFTGWREQYF
TRBV28,TRBJ2-5,CASSQRLGKEYQETQYF
TRBV28,TRBJ2-3,CASSTWDTSTDTQYF
TRBV15,TRBJ1-3,CATSRDGGSGGNTIYF
TRBV4-3,TRBJ1-5,CASSQVTNQPQHF
TRBV7-6,TRBJ2-4,CASSLEGPGQGLENIQYF
TRBV7-2,TRBJ2-7,CASSFETGGYEQYF
TRBV7-2,TRBJ2-7,CASSLDRGVAGTYEQYF
TRBV28,TRBJ2-5,CASSFRVVGETQYF
TRBV28,TRBJ2-5,CASSTVDRPQETQYF
TRBV7-7,TRBJ1-1,CASSLAPDTEAFF
TRBV5-1,TRBJ2-3,CASSSSGLVPDTQYF
TRBV5-6,TRBJ2-7,CASARASREQYF
TRBV18,TRBJ1-3,CASSPDSGNTIYF
TRBV14,TRBJ2-4,CASSLSIAKNIQYF